The 24 T cell receptor beta chains below all came from one sample that was sequenced in a study of Ad26.COV2.S vaccination and SARS-CoV-2 variants. Using immunoSEQ multiplex PCR, the repertoire was profiled, and TCRdb retains in-frame clones only, with some absent. The sample includes about 350,000 clones, around 90% seen only once; the top ten take 6.4%. This sample's treatment: 15 to 20 received Ad26.COV2.S at low or high dose, single or two shots; 5 received placebo; per-sample allocation not given. It was on day 63 after the first vaccine or placebo injection that samples were taken. The sequences come from peripheral blood, collected in a trial of Ad26.COV2.S vaccine versus placebo. The receptors were sampled from a person aged 18-65 years who received the Ad26.COV2.S COVID-19 vaccine or a placebo.

A note on this clone: One end of the junction does not line up with germline, which may come from a read error. V is TRBV18 and J is TRBJ2-5; 12 positions match TRBD1. The CDR3 runs 15 residues. In germline, CDR1 is KGHSH, CDR2 LQKENI. As DNA, the CDR3 is TGTGCCAGCTCACACCGGGACAGGGGGCTTGAGACCCATTACTTC. This codes for CASSHRDRGLETHYF.

The CDR3, as DNA: TGTGCCAGTAGTATTTCCAGCGGGAGCGACGAGCAGTACTTC. Protein product: CASSISSGSDEQYF. J is TRBJ2-7 and V is TRBV19; 8 positions agree with TRBD2. V was clipped by 3 bases and J by 5 bases; unmatched bases: 6. Germline values: CDR1 LNHDA, CDR2 SQIVND (reference sequence). There are 14 residues in the CDR3.

This sequence joins TRBV19 and TRBJ1-1; D remains ambiguous. Germline CDR1 LNHDA, CDR2 SQIVND (reference sequence). Trimming took off 0 bases at V and 5 bases at J, with 13 bases between the two ends. The CDR3 is 15 amino acids. CDR3 DNA sequence: TGTGCCAGTAGTATAGACATTCTCACGGGGACTGAAGCTTTCTTT. Protein sequence: CASSIDILTGTEAFF.

This rearrangement joins TRBV9 to TRBJ2-2, with no clear D. V lost 3 bases, J lost 1 base, and 4 bases lay in between. The CDR3 contains 13 residues. The germline V gene has CDR1 SGDLS and CDR2 YYNGEE. For the CDR3, the DNA is TGTGCCAGCAGCGGAGAGAACACCGGGGAGCTGTTTTTT. As protein: CASSGENTGELFF.

The chain joins TRBV28 to TRBJ1-1; 11 nucleotides agree with TRBD1. Unmatched junction bases numbered 4, after V lost 5 bases and J lost 5 bases. The germline CDR1 and CDR2 sequences are MDHEN and SYDVKM. The CDR3 has 14 residues. The CDR3 loop is CASSQGTGGTEAFF. The CDR3 DNA reads TGTGCCAGCAGTCAGGGGACAGGGGGTACTGAAGCTTTCTTT.

CDR3 sequence: CASSQDTSRLTQYF. In nucleotides, the CDR3 is TGTGCCAGCAGCCAAGACACTAGCCGTCTGACCCAGTACTTC. V is TRBV14 and J is TRBJ2-5, with D perhaps matching TRBD2 (6 bases). Germline CDR1 and CDR2: SGHDN and FVKESK. This CDR3 region has 14 residues. Trimming left V 0 bases short and J 7 bases short, with 12 bases between.

This chain links TRBV4-3 with TRBJ1-2, with 10 bases matching TRBD1. V dropped 5 bases and J dropped 2; count of bases not matched to a gene: 5. The CDR3 sequence is 15 residues long. In germline, CDR1 is LGHNA, CDR2 YSLEER. CDR3 nucleotide sequence: TGCGCCAGCAGCTCAGGACAGGGGGAGAACTATGGCTACACCTTC. Protein sequence: CASSSGQGENYGYTF.

The chain employs TRBV11-2 and TRBJ2-6; D is uncertain. Germline CDR1 is SGHAT and CDR2 is FQNNGV. The V end was cut by 1 base, the J end by 4 bases, with 11 bases between. The CDR3 runs 16 residues. CDR3 bases: TGTGCCAGCAGCTTAGGGGCCCTTTCCGGGGCCAACGTCCTGACTTTC. Amino acids: CASSLGALSGANVLTF.

This chain connects TRBV5-1 to TRBJ1-1; a weak D match, TRBD1 (5 bases). The CDR3 has 14 amino acids. Trimming took 3 bases from V and 1 from J, leaving 10 bases between them. CDR1 and CDR2 (germline): SGHRS, YFSETQ. The CDR3, as DNA: TGCGCCAGCAGCTCGGGACGGGGGAACACTGAAGCTTTCTTT. Protein product: CASSSGRGNTEAFF.

Concerning this clone: The sample has other DNA sequences that encode this CDR3 too. V usage is TRBV7-9 and J usage is TRBJ1-1; D is undetermined. Trimming took off 5 bases at V and 0 bases at J, with 10 bases between the two ends. Germline CDR1 is SEHNR and CDR2 is FQNEAQ (reference sequence). This CDR3 has 14 amino acids. DNA of the CDR3: TGTGCCAGCAGCCTTTCGACACTGAACACTGAAGCTTTCTTT. Amino acid sequence: CASSLSTLNTEAFF.

The chain carries TRBV28 and TRBJ2-1; 11 bases match TRBD1. This CDR3 has 18 residues. CDR1 MDHEN and CDR2 SYDVKM come from the germline V gene. Unmatched junction bases numbered 15, after V lost 5 bases and J lost 6 bases. The CDR3 region is CASSQKPGTGGFVNEQFF. CDR3 nucleotides: TGTGCCAGCAGTCAAAAACCCGGGACAGGGGGTTTTGTCAATGAGCAGTTCTTC.

The chain joins TRBV5-1 to TRBJ2-5; D may be TRBD1 or TRBD2 (6 bases each). V shed 7 bases and J shed 5 bases, with 12 bases lying between them. This CDR3 contains 12 residues. Germline assignment: CDR1 SGHRS and CDR2 YFSETQ. CDR3 sequence reads: CASSGGRETQYF. The CDR3 bases are TGCGCCAGCTCCGGGGGCCGGGAGACCCAGTACTTC.

The V gene is TRBV6-5, the J gene TRBJ2-7; D might be TRBD1 or TRBD2, each matching 5 bases. Germline V gives CDR1 MNHEY, CDR2 SVGAGI. V lost 7 bases to trimming and J lost 1 base, with 14 bases between them. This CDR3 comprises 14 residues. CDR3 sequence: CASTLNEGSYEQYF. Written as DNA, the CDR3 is TGTGCCAGCACCCTGAATGAGGGGTCCTACGAGCAGTACTTC.

The CDR3 region has the DNA TGTGCCAGCAGCTTTGACAGGGGGTATGAGCAGTTCTTC. It translates to CASSFDRGYEQFF. The chain carries TRBV7-3 and TRBJ2-1, with TRBD1 identical over 9 bases. The length of the CDR3 is 13 residues. With 3 bases clipped from V and 8 bases from J, the junction kept 2 bases outside the gene matches. The V gene's germline CDR1 is SGHTA and CDR2 FQGTGA.

This chain uses TRBV7-9 with TRBJ1-4; D is perhaps TRBD1 (5 bases). Germline CDR1 and CDR2: SEHNR and FQNEAQ (reference sequence). The CDR3 sequence is 16 residues long. The V and J ends lost 5 bases and 5 bases respectively, with 18 bases between them. The CDR3: CASSPGGQGLNEKLFF. In nucleotides, the CDR3 is TGTGCCAGCAGCCCTGGAGGGCAGGGTTTAAATGAAAAACTGTTTTTT.

This chain connects TRBV7-9 to TRBJ1-3; no definite D call. Germline V lookup: CDR1 SEHNR, CDR2 FQNEAQ (reference sequence). Trimming took 0 bases from V and 1 from J, leaving 7 bases between them. The CDR3 is 15 residues long. The CDR3 protein is CASSLAVVSGNTIYF. The CDR3 region has the DNA TGTGCCAGCAGCTTAGCGGTGGTATCTGGAAACACCATATATTTT.

The rearrangement links TRBV4-3 to TRBJ2-2, with 9 bases matching TRBD1. Looked up from germline, CDR1 is LGHNA and CDR2 is YSLEER. V lost 8 bases, J lost 11 bases, and 12 bases stayed unmatched. The CDR3 is 14 residues long. CDR3 DNA: TGCGCCAGCGGATTCGACAGGGGGGGAGCTGAGCTGTTTTTT. Its protein is CASGFDRGGAELFF.

The V gene is TRBV3-1 (or the pseudogene TRBV3-2), the J gene TRBJ2-7; TRBD1 matches at 7 bases. Looked up from germline, CDR1 is LGHDT and CDR2 is YNNKEL (reference sequence). V lost 1 base, J lost 2 bases, and 17 bases stayed unmatched. This CDR3 has 19 residues. The CDR3 DNA reads TGTGCCAGCAGCCAAGTAGTAGGTCAGGGGGATGCCAGGGCCTACGAGCAGTACTTC. Its translation is CASSQVVGQGDARAYEQYF.

The rearrangement uses TRBV19 and TRBJ2-5, with 10 bases fitting TRBD2. This CDR3 spans 14 amino acids. Trimming took 4 bases from V and 5 from J; bases not matched to a gene: 4. Germline V gives CDR1 LNHDA, CDR2 SQIVND (reference sequence). In DNA form, the CDR3 reads TGTGCCAGTAGTAAGCTAGCGGGAGTTGAGACCCAGTACTTC. Its protein is CASSKLAGVETQYF.

This clone came up once. This chain links TRBV6-5 with TRBJ1-4; 8 bases align to TRBD1. Per germline, CDR1 MNHEY and CDR2 SVGAGI. V dropped 2 bases and J dropped 5; count of bases not matched to a gene: 7. The CDR3 has 16 amino acids. CDR3 DNA sequence: TGTGCCAGCAGTTACCTCCCAAACAGGGGGAATGAAAAACTGTTTTTT. Translated, it gives CASSYLPNRGNEKLFF.

The chain is built from TRBV19 and TRBJ2-3; the match to TRBD2 covers 10 bases. Trimming took 5 bases from V and 5 from J; bases not matched to a gene: 10. The CDR3 sequence is 16 residues long. Germline CDR1 reads LNHDA; CDR2 reads SQIVND (reference sequence). CDR3 DNA sequence: TGTGCCAGTAGTCCTCGCACTAGCGGGGAGGGAGATACGCAGTATTTT. It specifies CASSPRTSGEGDTQYF.

This chain connects TRBV5-1 to TRBJ2-2; D is ambiguous. The ends were cut back, 0 bases at V and 3 bases at J, with 9 bases in the middle. Germline V lookup: CDR1 SGHRS, CDR2 YFSETQ. The CDR3 has 15 amino acids. CDR3 sequence (DNA): TGCGCCAGCAGCTTGGAGGTGGGTCACACCGGGGAGCTGTTTTTT. Its translation: CASSLEVGHTGELFF.

The gene calls are TRBV30 and TRBJ1-3; unclear D gene. CDR3 length equals 13 residues. Trimming cost V 2 bases and J 4 bases, with 9 bases left between them. Germline V CDR1 and CDR2: GTSNPN, SVGIG (reference sequence). CDR3 sequence (DNA): TGTGCCTGGAGTCCCACTCGGGGAAACACCATATATTTT. Translated, it gives CAWSPTRGNTIYF. The entire variable domain, with the rest obtained from reference TRBV30 and TRBJ1-3, is as follows: SQTIHQWPATLVQPVGSPLSLECTVEGTSNPNLYWYRQAAGRGLQLLFYSVGIGQISSEVPQNLSASRPQDRQFILSSKKLLLSDSGFYLCAWSPTRGNTIYFGEGSWLTVV.

The chain carries TRBV7-7 and TRBJ1-4; 7 bases fit TRBD1. The V gene's germline CDR1 is SSHAT and CDR2 FNYEAQ (reference sequence). The trim removed 3 bases at V and 11 bases at J, leaving 15 bases unmatched. This CDR3 has 16 residues. The CDR3 nucleotides are TGTGCCAGCAGCTTTACCGGGACAGCCAGAGGAGAGAAACTGTTTTTT. Translation gives CASSFTGTARGEKLFF. Together with reference TRBV7-7 and TRBJ1-4, the CDR3 gives the full variable domain: GAGVSQSPRYKVTKRGQDVTLRCDPISSHATLYWYQQALGQGPEFLTYFNYEAQPDKSGLPSDRFSAERPEGSISTLTIQRTEQRDSAMYRCASSFTGTARGEKLFFGSGTQLSVL.